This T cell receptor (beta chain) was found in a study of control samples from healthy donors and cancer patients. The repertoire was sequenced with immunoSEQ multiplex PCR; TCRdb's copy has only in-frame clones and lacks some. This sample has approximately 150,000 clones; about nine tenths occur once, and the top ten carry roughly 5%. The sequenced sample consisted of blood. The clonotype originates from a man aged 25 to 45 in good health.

The CDR3 loop is CSVEDPSGGYPGELFF. The CDR3 DNA sequence: TGCAGCGTTGAAGATCCATCAGGGGGTTACCCCGGGGAGCTGTTTTTT. This chain uses TRBV29-1 with TRBJ2-2; 7 bases are shared with TRBD1. The CDR3 runs to 16 residues. Germline CDR1 is SQVTM and CDR2 is ANQGSEA. Germline trimming cut 0 bases from V and 6 bases from J; bases unmatched to any gene: 10.